Shown below are 19 T cell receptor delta chains from a single sample sequenced in a study of γδ T cells in repeated Plasmodium falciparum infection. TCRdb made new clone calls on the multiplex PCR reads using CATT. This table has around 89,000 delta-chain clones, over 1.1% appearing once. Bulk repertoires came from Vgamma9/Vdelta2+ or Vdelta2-negative gammadelta T cells flow-sorted from PBMC. Sequencing used gamma-delta T cells from blood. Receptor source: a pool of human donors (malaria-infected and uninfected, not separated).

Of note for this clone: TCRdb assigns this DNA the protein of a much larger clone, which departs from its translation at residue 9; this likely reflects a read error, and the protein shown comes from translating the DNA. This chain uses TRDV2 with TRDJ1; TRDD3 matches at 9 bases. Because TCRdb records no J gene, it was assigned here through a match of the DNA to germline. The junction had 14 bases not matched to a gene; V was cut back by 2 bases and J by 8 bases. Per germline, CDR1 GEAIGNYY and CDR2 EKD. The CDR3 covers 16 residues. This CDR3 is CACDNLGDAHTLKLIF. The CDR3 DNA follows: TGTGCCTGTGACAATCTGGGGGATGCCCACACCCTAAAACTCATCTTT.

As to this clone: The amino acid sequence in TCRdb belongs to a much larger clone and departs from this DNA's translation at residue 12, likely a sequencing read error; the sequence shown is translated from the DNA. The V gene is listed as TRDV1; no J gene was called; TRDD3 reflects the table's D call only, with no check against the DNA. This CDR3 has 14 amino acids. CDR1 is TSWWSYY, CDR2 QGS, per germline. CDR3 nucleotides: TGTGCTCTTGGGGAATACTACTCTGGGGGATCTCCCATCTTT. Protein product: CALGEYYSGGSPIF.

This clone was counted a few times. The protein TCRdb lists belongs to a much larger clone and differs from this DNA's translation at residue 15, which points to a read error; the protein shown is made from the DNA. J gene calling gave no result, while the V gene is TRDV2; the table gives TRDD3 as D, unverified against the DNA. The CDR3 is made up of 17 amino acids. CDR1 GEAIGNYY and CDR2 EKD come from the germline V gene. The DNA of the CDR3 is TGTGCCTGTGACAAAGGTCCTACTGGGGCCTACACCGATAAACCCATCTTT. Residues: CACDKGPTGAYTDKPIF.

This clone is categorized as medium-sized. In the same sample, other DNA sequences code for this CDR3. V gene TRDV2 combines with J gene TRDJ2; 8 positions agree with TRDD3. CDR3 length: 15 residues. With V trimmed by 3 bases and J by 4 bases, 6 bases remained unmatched. Germline values: CDR1 GEAIGNYY, CDR2 EKD. Here the CDR3 DNA reads TGTGCCTGTGACGTACTGGGGGGTCCGACAGCACAACTCTTCTTT. This gives the protein CACDVLGGPTAQLFF.

This clone was detected only a few times. A far larger clone is only one base removed, so a read error is likely. Other DNA variants within this sample encode the same CDR3. The chain combines TRDV2 with TRDJ3; D perhaps matches TRDD3 (5 bases). Matching the DNA to germline supplied the J gene, which TCRdb does not give. Germline V CDR1 and CDR2: GEAIGNYY, EKD. The CDR3 is 18 amino acids. CDR3 coding DNA: TGTGCCTGTGACACTCGTACCCTTTACTCCTGGGACACCCGGCAGATGTTTTTC. Translating gives CACDTRTLYSWDTRQMFF.

A remark on this clone: A far larger clone is one nucleotide away, so this likely arose from a read error. Other DNA sequences in this specimen translate into the identical CDR3. The chain couples TRDV2 to TRDJ1; 13 nucleotides line up with TRDD3. TCRdb supplies no J gene; here it was assigned by aligning the nucleotide sequence to germline. Trimming took 3 bases from V and 0 from J; bases not matched to a gene: 12. Germline values: CDR1 GEAIGNYY, CDR2 EKD. The CDR3 is made up of 19 amino acids. CDR3 coding DNA: TGTGCCTGTGACGATTTACTGGGGGATACGCCCGCATACACCGATAAACTCATCTTT. It codes for CACDDLLGDTPAYTDKLIF.

In the case of this clone: With a far larger clone one base away, a read error is the likely cause. The sample holds other DNA sequences that translate to the same CDR3. The J gene is TRDJ1, the V gene TRDV2, with a weak D call TRDD3 (6 bases). The J gene comes from matching the DNA to germline here; TCRdb lacks it. The CDR3 runs to 16 residues. The V end was cut by 3 bases, the J end by 4 bases, with 20 bases between. Germline values: CDR1 GEAIGNYY, CDR2 EKD. The CDR3 nucleotides are TGTGCCTGTGACCCTGTCTCTGGAGGATACAACGATAAACTCATCTTT. Translated, it gives CACDPVSGGYNDKLIF.

This clone was seen only a few times. TCRdb has a much larger clone's protein, which differs at residue 6 from the translation of this DNA, likely because of a read error; what is shown is the protein translated from the DNA. At the DNA level, this CDR3 is encoded by other sequences in the same sample as well. The chain has TRDV1 and TRDJ1, with D possibly TRDD2 on 5 matching bases. V lost 3 bases, J lost 0 bases, and 11 bases lay in between. CDR1 is TSWWSYY, CDR2 QGS, per germline. There are 15 residues in the CDR3. CDR3 bases: TGTGCTCTTGGGGATAGTCCCTTCTACACCGATAAACTCATCTTT. It is translated as CALGDSPFYTDKLIF.

As regards this clone: A far larger clone is a single base away, which makes a read error likely. Other nucleotide sequences from this sample produce the same CDR3. The chain recombines TRDV2 with TRDJ1, with 12 bases that match TRDD3. V was clipped by 3 bases and J by 8 bases; unmatched bases: 21. Germline V lookup: CDR1 GEAIGNYY, CDR2 EKD. The CDR3 loop spans 19 amino acids. CDR3 protein: CACDPLPTLRLGDTSKLIF. The CDR3 coding sequence is TGTGCCTGTGACCCGCTTCCTACCTTACGACTGGGGGATACCTCGAAACTCATCTTT.

Notes on this clone: TCRdb's protein for this DNA is that of a much larger clone and differs from the translation at residue 17, likely a read error; the protein shown is the DNA translation. The gene calls are TRDV1 and TRDJ1, with D possibly TRDD3 on 8 matching bases. There are 19 residues in the CDR3. CDR1 is TSWWSYY, CDR2 QGS, per germline. CDR3 sequence reads: CALGGPTSYRGIRPDKPIF. The CDR3 DNA reads as TGTGCTCTTGGGGGTCCCACTTCCTATCGAGGGATACGACCCGATAAACCCATCTTT.

With regard to this clone: A read error likely explains this, since a far larger clone differs by one base. The sample carries other DNA sequences with the same CDR3. The chain couples TRDV1 to TRDJ1; TRDD2 or TRDD3 may be the D gene (9 bases each). The J gene, absent from TCRdb, was called here by matching the DNA to germline. Trimming took 9 bases from V and 0 from J, leaving 35 bases between them. Looked up from germline, CDR1 is TSWWSYY and CDR2 is QGS. This CDR3 comprises 21 residues. In nucleotides, the CDR3 is TGTGCTCTGTCGCCTTCCTACAGACCACTGGGGGACACACCGTACACCGATAAACTCATCTTT. This translates into CALSPSYRPLGDTPYTDKLIF.

The table lists this clone with a few counts. A read error likely explains this, since a far larger clone differs by one base. Other DNA sequences within the sample encode an identical CDR3. This CDR3 reads CACDTVGGGQLTDKLIF. The CDR3 nucleotides are TGTGCCTGTGACACCGTTGGTGGGGGACAGCTTACCGATAAACTCATCTTT. The rearrangement links TRDV2 to TRDJ1, with 7 bases aligning to TRDD3. The J gene, left out of TCRdb, was set here by checking the DNA against germline. Germline V gene lookup returns CDR1 GEAIGNYY and CDR2 EKD. V dropped 0 bases and J dropped 2; count of bases not matched to a gene: 11. The CDR3 is made up of 17 amino acids.

Remarks on this clone: TCRdb lists the protein of a much larger clone for this DNA, which differs at residue 7, so this is likely a read error; the protein given here is translated from the DNA itself. The gene calls are TRDV1 and TRDJ1; 9 bases agree with TRDD3. V lost 4 bases and J lost 4; bases outside the gene matches: 28. Germline lookup yields CDR1 TSWWSYY and CDR2 QGS. CDR3 length: 22 amino acids. The CDR3 DNA reads TGTGCTCTTGGGGTATTCTCCCGGAGTCGGGGGATACTCGGCTCACGAAGCGATAAACTCATCTTT. Protein sequence: CALGVFSRSRGILGSRSDKLIF.

This clone was observed a few times. TCRdb records a much larger clone's protein for this DNA, with a difference at residue 4 that likely arises from a read error; the protein given is the translation of the DNA. The CDR3 coding sequence is TGTGCTCTTGAGGAAAAACATTCTTTCCACGATAAACTCATCTTT. It yields the protein CALEEKHSFHDKLIF. This rearrangement joins TRDV1 to TRDJ1, with D hard to call. Germline CDR1 and CDR2: TSWWSYY and QGS. The CDR3 spans 15 residues.

The V call is TRDV2, the J call TRDJ1; TRDD3 matches at 12 bases. TCRdb offers no J gene call, so here the DNA was matched to germline to obtain one. This CDR3 region has 16 residues. Germline-derived CDR1 and CDR2 are GEAIGNYY and EKD. V lost 4 bases to trimming and J lost 2 bases; unmatched junction nucleotides: 7. This chain's CDR3 is CACEALGDTPTDKLIF. In DNA, the CDR3 is TGTGCCTGTGAAGCACTGGGGGATACCCCTACCGATAAACTCATCTTT.

This clone was picked up a small number of times. The protein in TCRdb stems from a much larger clone and differs at residue 18 from this DNA's translation, likely a read error; here the protein is translated from the DNA. The V gene corresponds to TRDV1; no J gene was called; TRDD3 reflects the table's D call only, with no check against the DNA. The CDR3 totals 19 residues. Per the germline V gene, CDR1 is TSWWSYY and CDR2 is QGS. The chain's CDR3 is CALGELGKWWASRDDKLTF. The CDR3, as DNA: TGTGCTCTTGGGGAACTGGGAAAATGGTGGGCCTCCCGGGACGATAAACTCACCTTT.

In this sample, this clone turned up many times. A much larger clone differs by one base, so this may be a read error. This chain links TRDV1 with TRDJ1; 8 nucleotides match TRDD3. Germline CDR1 TSWWSYY, CDR2 QGS. V lost 3 bases and J lost 4; bases outside the gene matches: 22. This CDR3 is 20 amino acids long. The CDR3 sequence: CALGDRFPYWGPTASDKLIF. The CDR3, as DNA: TGTGCTCTTGGGGACCGATTTCCGTACTGGGGGCCCACAGCAAGCGATAAACTCATCTTT.

This clone was counted ten times or more. The rearrangement joins TRDV1 to TRDJ1, with 8 positions matching TRDD3. The J gene, absent from TCRdb, was called here by matching the DNA to germline. The CDR3 contains 19 residues. J gave up 0 bases and V 1 base, and 13 bases lay outside the gene matches. Germline loops: CDR1 TSWWSYY, CDR2 QGS. CDR3 in amino acids: CALGEPPTWGYPYTDKLIF. The CDR3 nucleotides are TGTGCTCTTGGGGAACCTCCTACCTGGGGATACCCGTACACCGATAAACTCATCTTT.

This clone was seen ten or more times. A single base separates this from a much larger clone, so it may be a read error. V is TRDV2 and J is TRDJ1; 9 nucleotides line up with TRDD3. CDR1 and CDR2 (germline): GEAIGNYY, EKD. This CDR3 is 16 amino acids long. The V segment lost 2 bases and the J segment 0 bases; nucleotides outside the gene matches: 6. The CDR3 DNA follows: TGTGCCTGTGACAGACTGGGGGAGCTGTACACCGATAAACTCATCTTT. Protein sequence: CACDRLGELYTDKLIF.